One sample yielded the 9 T cell receptor beta chains listed below, sequenced in a study of T cells in Graves' hyperthyroidism and ophthalmopathy. Amplified regions were TCR beta CDR3 sequences from RNA transcripts. The HTBI primer set was used in a first-round RT-PCR of the TCR CDR3. TCRdb recomputed calls from the multiplex PCR reads with MiXCR, one row per CDR3 protein. The repertoire has around 290,000 distinct CDR3 sequences, 12% to 15% of them found once; the top ten carry approximately 7.9%. Sequences were obtained from blood. The receptor set was obtained from a woman aged 35 to 49 with Graves' hyperthyroidism.

This clonotype has only a few counts. The chain uses TRBV27 and TRBJ2-1, with TRBD1 matching 8 bases. CDR1 MNHEY and CDR2 SMNVEV come from the germline V gene (reference sequence). This CDR3 has 15 amino acids. With 5 bases clipped from V and 4 bases from J, the junction kept 7 bases outside the gene matches. CDR3 DNA sequence: TGTGCCAGCAGTGGACGGACAGGGTTGTACAATGAGCAGTTCTTC. Protein: CASSGRTGLYNEQFF.

This clonotype occurred many times. The chain joins TRBV29-1 to TRBJ2-3, with TRBD2 matching 9 bases. Trimming cost V 6 bases and J 2 bases; bases outside gene matches: 3. The CDR3 consists of 13 residues. In germline, CDR1 is SQVTM, CDR2 ANQGSEA. The CDR3 loop reads CSVLAGNTDTQYF. The CDR3 DNA reads as TGCAGCGTGCTAGCGGGAAACACAGATACGCAGTATTTT.

This clonotype has ten or more counts. The chain combines TRBV20-1 with TRBJ2-5; 7 bases agree with TRBD2. The germline V gene has CDR1 DFQATT and CDR2 SNEGSKA (reference sequence). The length of the CDR3 is 13 residues. The V and J ends lost 5 bases and 6 bases, in that order; junction bases with no gene match: 9. In DNA, the CDR3 is TGCAGTGCTCCGATCGGCGGGAGCCAGACCCAGTACTTC. Translated: CSAPIGGSQTQYF.

This clonotype was counted many times. V and J are TRBV20-1 and TRBJ2-4; 7 bases match TRBD1. With 3 bases clipped from V and 9 bases from J, the junction kept 5 bases outside the gene matches. Germline lookup yields CDR1 DFQATT and CDR2 SNEGSKA (reference sequence). This CDR3 spans 12 amino acids. CDR3 amino acids: CSARTGYGIQYF. For the CDR3, the DNA is TGCAGTGCTAGGACAGGGTATGGCATTCAGTACTTC.

This clonotype was seen a few times. The chain combines TRBV9 with TRBJ2-3, with TRBD2 identical over 10 bases. V gave up 0 bases and J gave up 3 bases; unmatched junction bases: 4. Looked up from germline, CDR1 is SGDLS and CDR2 is YYNGEE. This CDR3 is 16 amino acids long. The CDR3 is CASSVEAGGPTDTQYF. CDR3 sequence (DNA): TGTGCCAGCAGCGTAGAAGCGGGAGGGCCAACAGATACGCAGTATTTT.

In this sample, this clonotype turned up many times. J is TRBJ2-3 and V is TRBV13; D remains ambiguous. Trimming shortened V by 5 bases and J by 4 bases, and 7 bases separated the two germline ends. Germline lookup yields CDR1 PRHDT and CDR2 FYEKMQ (reference sequence). The CDR3 sequence is 12 residues long. The CDR3 bases are TGTGCCAGCAGCCCTTCTTCAGATACGCAGTATTTT. This translates into CASSPSSDTQYF.

For this clonotype: One end of the junction fails to match germline, which may point to a read error. This chain uses TRBV7-3 with TRBJ2-1, with 7 bases fitting TRBD2. From germline, CDR1 is SGHTA and CDR2 FQGTGA. The CDR3 contains 14 residues. The CDR3 bases are TGTGCCAGCAGCCGTGCGGGAGCGGCGGATGAGCAATTCTTC. Translated: CASSRAGAADEQFF.

This clonotype was seen ten or more times. The chain has TRBV12-3 or TRBV12-4 and TRBJ2-1; the D is unclear. CDR3 length: 14 amino acids. Trimming shortened V by 2 bases and J by 5 bases, and 10 bases separated the two germline ends. The CDR3 spells CASSLRSLDNEQFF. DNA of the CDR3: TGTGCCAGCAGTTTAAGGAGTTTGGACAATGAGCAGTTCTTC.

In its sample, this clonotype was seen a few times. The V call is TRBV20-1, the J call TRBJ2-2; 9 bases map to TRBD2. The CDR3 totals 15 residues. Germline CDR1 reads DFQATT; CDR2 reads SNEGSKA (reference sequence). V lost 5 bases to trimming and J lost 5 bases; unmatched junction nucleotides: 9. The CDR3 loop is CSASTGTSRTGELFF. The CDR3 DNA is TGCAGTGCTTCAACCGGGACTAGCCGGACCGGGGAGCTGTTTTTT.